This paragraph reports one T cell receptor (beta chain). Enrollees, roughly 18 to 90 years old, lived in approximately 25 US areas. Resolution of symptoms, clearance, or two negative PCRs was present in recovered Cohort 3 donors. The V gene's germline CDR1 is SEHNR and CDR2 FQNEAQ (reference sequence). Deletions cut 1 base from V and 7 bases from J, with 17 bases between. This CDR3 contains 16 residues. These data belong to a study of blood T cell repertoires in COVID-19. Across the study: COVID-19 samples, acute and convalescent, were from the United States, Italy and Spain.

Authors' methods: Scientists estimated how many nucleated cells there were by amplifying reference gene primers. Repertoires were generated with immunoSEQ multiplex PCR, while TCRdb's copy carries only in-frame clones and drops some. The V and J calls and clone size were taken over from that table, and D and trimming were inferred from the DNA. The table records roughly 330,000 clones, 80% to 90% of them present only once. Material: PBMCs or T cells enriched from blood (not recorded which). This TCR derives from a young man who had recovered from COVID-19. The rearrangement links TRBV7-9 to TRBJ1-5, with TRBD1 as a possible D gene (5 bases). CDR3 region: CASSLDWRGRQQPQHF. For the CDR3, the DNA is TGTGCCAGCAGCTTAGATTGGAGGGGACGGCAACAGCCCCAGCATTTT.